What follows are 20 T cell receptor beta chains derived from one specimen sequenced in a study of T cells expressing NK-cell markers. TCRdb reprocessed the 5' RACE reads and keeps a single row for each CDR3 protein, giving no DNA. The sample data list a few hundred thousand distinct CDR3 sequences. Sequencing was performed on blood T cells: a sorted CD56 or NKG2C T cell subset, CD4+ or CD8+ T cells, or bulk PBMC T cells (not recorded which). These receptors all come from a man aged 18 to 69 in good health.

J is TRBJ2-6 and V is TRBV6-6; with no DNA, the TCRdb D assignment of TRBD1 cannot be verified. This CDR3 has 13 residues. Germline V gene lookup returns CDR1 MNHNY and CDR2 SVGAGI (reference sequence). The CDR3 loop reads CASSLTGGDVLTF.

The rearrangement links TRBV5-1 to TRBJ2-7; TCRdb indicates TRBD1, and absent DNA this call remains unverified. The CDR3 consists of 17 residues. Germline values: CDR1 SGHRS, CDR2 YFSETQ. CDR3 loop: CASSKKTAGQGTYEQYF. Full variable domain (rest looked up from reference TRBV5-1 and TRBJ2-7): KAGVTQTPRYLIKTRGQQVTLSCSPISGHRSVSWYQQTPGQGLQFLFEYFSETQRNKGNFPGRFSGRQFSNSRSEMNVSTLELGDSALYLCASSKKTAGQGTYEQYFGPGTRLTVT.

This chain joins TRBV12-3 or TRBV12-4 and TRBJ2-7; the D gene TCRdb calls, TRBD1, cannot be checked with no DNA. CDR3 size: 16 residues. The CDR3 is CASSGPRGMGTNEQYF.

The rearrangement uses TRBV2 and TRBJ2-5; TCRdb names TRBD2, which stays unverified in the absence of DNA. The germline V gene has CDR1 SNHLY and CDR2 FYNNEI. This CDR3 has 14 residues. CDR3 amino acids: CASTKRAGQETQYF. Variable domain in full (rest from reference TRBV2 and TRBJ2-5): EPEVTQTPSHQVTQMGQEVILRCVPISNHLYFYWYRQILGQKVEFLVSFYNNEISEKSEIFDDQFSVERPDGSNFTLKIRSTKLEDSAMYFCASTKRAGQETQYFGPGTRLLVL.

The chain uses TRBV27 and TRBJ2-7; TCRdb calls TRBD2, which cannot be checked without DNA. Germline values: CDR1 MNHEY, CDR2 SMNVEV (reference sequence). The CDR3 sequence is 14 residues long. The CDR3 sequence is CASRSRAKGYEQYF.

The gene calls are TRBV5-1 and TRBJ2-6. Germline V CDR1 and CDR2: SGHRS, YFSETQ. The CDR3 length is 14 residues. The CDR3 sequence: CASSNTSGANVLTF.

CDR3: CASSGSAGGANNEQFF. The chain is built from TRBV2 and TRBJ2-1; TCRdb's D call, TRBD2, is unchecked because there is no DNA. CDR1 SNHLY and CDR2 FYNNEI come from the germline V gene. CDR3 length: 16 amino acids.

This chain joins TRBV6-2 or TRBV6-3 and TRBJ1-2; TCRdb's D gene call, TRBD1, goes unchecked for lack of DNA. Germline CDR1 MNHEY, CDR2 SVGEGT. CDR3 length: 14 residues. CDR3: CASRLSDSIYGYTF.

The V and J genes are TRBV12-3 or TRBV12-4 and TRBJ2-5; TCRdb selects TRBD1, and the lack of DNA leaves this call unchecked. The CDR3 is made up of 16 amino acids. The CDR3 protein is CASLNPGQGEVETQYF.

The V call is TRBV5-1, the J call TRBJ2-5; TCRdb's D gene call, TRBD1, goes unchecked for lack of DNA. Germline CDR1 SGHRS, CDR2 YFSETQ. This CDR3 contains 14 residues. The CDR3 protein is CASSWTDSQETQYF.

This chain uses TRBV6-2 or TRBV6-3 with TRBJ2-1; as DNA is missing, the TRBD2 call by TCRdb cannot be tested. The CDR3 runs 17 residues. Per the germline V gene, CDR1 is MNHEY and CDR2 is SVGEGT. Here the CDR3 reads CASSPPQLAGLYNEQFF.

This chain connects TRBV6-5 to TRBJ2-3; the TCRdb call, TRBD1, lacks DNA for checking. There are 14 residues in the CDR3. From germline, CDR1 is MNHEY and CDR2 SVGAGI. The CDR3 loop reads CASSLEQGLDTQYF.

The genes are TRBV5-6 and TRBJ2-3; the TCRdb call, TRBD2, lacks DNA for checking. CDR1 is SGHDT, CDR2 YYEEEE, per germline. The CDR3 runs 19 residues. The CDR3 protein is CASSRRLLAGVTSTDTQYF.

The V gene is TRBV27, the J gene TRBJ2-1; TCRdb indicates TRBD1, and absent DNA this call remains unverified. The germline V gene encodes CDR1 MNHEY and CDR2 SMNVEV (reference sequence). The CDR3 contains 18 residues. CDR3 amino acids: CASSLRSGRDFSYNEQFF.

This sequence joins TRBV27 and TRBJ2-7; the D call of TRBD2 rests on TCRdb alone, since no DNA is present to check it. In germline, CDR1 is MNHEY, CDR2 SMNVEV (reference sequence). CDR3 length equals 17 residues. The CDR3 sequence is CASGSRLAGGRVSEQYF.

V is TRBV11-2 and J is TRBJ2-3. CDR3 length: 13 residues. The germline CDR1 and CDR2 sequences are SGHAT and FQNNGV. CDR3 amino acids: CASSTGPTDTQYF. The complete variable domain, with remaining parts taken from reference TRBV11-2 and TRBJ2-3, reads EAGVAQSPRYKIIEKRQSVAFWCNPISGHATLYWYQQILGQGPKLLIQFQNNGVVDDSQLPKDRFSAERLKGVDSTLKIQPAKLEDSAVYLCASSTGPTDTQYFGPGTRLTVL.

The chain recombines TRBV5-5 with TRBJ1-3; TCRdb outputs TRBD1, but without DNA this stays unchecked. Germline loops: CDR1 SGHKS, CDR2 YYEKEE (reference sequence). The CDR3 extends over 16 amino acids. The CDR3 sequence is CASSRTGRNSGNTIYF.

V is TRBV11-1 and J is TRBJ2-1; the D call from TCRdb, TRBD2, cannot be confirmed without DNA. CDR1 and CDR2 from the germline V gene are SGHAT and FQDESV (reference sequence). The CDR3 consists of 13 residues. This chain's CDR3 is CASEWARNNEQFF. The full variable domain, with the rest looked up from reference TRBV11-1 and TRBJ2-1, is EAEVAQSPRYKITEKSQAVAFWCDPISGHATLYWYRQILGQGPELLVQFQDESVVDDSQLPKDRFSAERLKGVDSTLKIQPAELGDSAMYLCASEWARNNEQFFGPGTRLTVL.

CDR3 loop: CASSLIQGADTQYF. The V and J genes are TRBV12-3 or TRBV12-4 and TRBJ2-3; TCRdb's D gene call, TRBD1, goes unchecked for lack of DNA. This CDR3 contains 14 residues.

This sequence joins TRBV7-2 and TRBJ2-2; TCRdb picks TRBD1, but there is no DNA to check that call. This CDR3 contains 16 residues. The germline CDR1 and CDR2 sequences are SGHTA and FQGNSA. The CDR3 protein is CASSLVMGQGVGELFF.